This T cell receptor (beta chain) stems from a study of human T cells and chemical hapten exposure. The time point here: patch test 1, 2 weeks after DPC sensitization. As for treatment: therapeutic diphenylcyclopropenone sensitization with weekly scalp DPC. CDR1 MNHNY and CDR2 SVGAGI come from the germline V gene (reference sequence). The CDR3 spans 14 residues. V lost 6 bases to trimming and J lost 4 bases, with 12 bases between them. The table lists this clonotype with many counts. Via MiXCR, TCRdb re-called the RACE reads, giving one row per CDR3 protein. Among some 380,000 distinct CDR3 sequences listed, around 5% were seen once.

J is TRBJ2-2 and V is TRBV6-6; possibly TRBD2 for D (6 bases). The origin of this receptor is a woman between 45 and 65 years old with alopecia areata. Some clones in this sample may be carry-over from other donors' samples. Material: whole blood, obtained in connection with sensitization to the hapten diphenylcyclopropenone (DPC). The CDR3 DNA sequence: TGTGCCAGCAGCTCATCTAGCGTCACCGGGGAGCTGTTTTTT. Protein sequence: CASSSSSVTGELFF.